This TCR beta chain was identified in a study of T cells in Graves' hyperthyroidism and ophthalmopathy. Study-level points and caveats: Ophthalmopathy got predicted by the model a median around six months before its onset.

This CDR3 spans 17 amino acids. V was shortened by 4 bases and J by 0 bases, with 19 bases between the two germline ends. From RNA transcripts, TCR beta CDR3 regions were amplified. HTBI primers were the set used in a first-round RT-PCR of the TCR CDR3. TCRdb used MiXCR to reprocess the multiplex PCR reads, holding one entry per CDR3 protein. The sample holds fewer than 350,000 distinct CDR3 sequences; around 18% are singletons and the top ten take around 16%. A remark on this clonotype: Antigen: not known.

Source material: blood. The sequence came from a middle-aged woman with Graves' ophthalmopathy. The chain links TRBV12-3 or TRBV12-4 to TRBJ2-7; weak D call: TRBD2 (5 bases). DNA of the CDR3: TGTGCCAGCAGTTCTCCTCAGACTAAGCTCTTCTCCTACGAGCAGTACTTC. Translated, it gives CASSSPQTKLFSYEQYF.